This T cell receptor (beta chain) was observed in a study of T cell repertoires in cytomegalovirus infection. Study information: Selected CMV epitopes included recently identified HLA-C-restricted ones as well as well-studied HLA-B-restricted ones. Public TCR beta signatures were indicative of both CMV infection and a matching HLA type.

Worth noting for this clonotype: Its specificity is unknown.

Overall study results and limits: People with CMV and the relevant HLA were identified by cumulative public TCR beta family frequency. Ex vivo, HLA-C-restricted CMV-specific TCR beta clonotypes prevailed over the rest of the response.

The V end lost 5 bases, the J end lost 8 bases, and 16 bases lay between the germline ends. The CDR3 has 14 amino acids. The germline gives CDR1 SEHNR, CDR2 FQNEAQ (reference sequence). TCRdb passed the reads through MiXCR, listing each CDR3 protein once. Seen here are about 920,000 distinct CDR3 sequences, 30% to 40% observed once, and the top ten hold under 15%. The TCR was taken from a human donor in good health (CMV status not recorded). Some clones in this sample may be carry-over from other donors' samples. The specimen comprised cultured CD8+ T cells from PBMCs, sampled from culture after CMV antigen stimulation. V gene TRBV7-9 combines with J gene TRBJ2-1; tentative D call: TRBD2 (5 bases). The CDR3 nucleotides read TGTGCCAGCAGCCCCCTACTAGACTTCGATGAGCAGTTCTTC. Amino acids: CASSPLLDFDEQFF.